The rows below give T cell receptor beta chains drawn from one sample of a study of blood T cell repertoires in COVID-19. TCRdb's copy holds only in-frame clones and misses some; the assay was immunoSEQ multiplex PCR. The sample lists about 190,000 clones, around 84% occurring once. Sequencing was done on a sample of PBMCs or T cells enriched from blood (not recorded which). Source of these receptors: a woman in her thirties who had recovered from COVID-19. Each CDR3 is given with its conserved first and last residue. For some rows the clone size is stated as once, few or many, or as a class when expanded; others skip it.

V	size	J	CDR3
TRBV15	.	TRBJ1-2	CATSREGGDSYGYTF
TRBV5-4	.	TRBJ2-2	CASSFNPGQKTGELFF
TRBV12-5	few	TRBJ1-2	CASGLGGLGGYTF
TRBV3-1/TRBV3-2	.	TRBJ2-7	CASSQGLSYEQYF
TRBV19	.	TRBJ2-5	CASGTSIQETQYF
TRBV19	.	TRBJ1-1	CASSIKGVVTEAFF
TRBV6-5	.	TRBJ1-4	CASSYDLSTNEKLFF
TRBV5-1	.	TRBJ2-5	CASSNPRITQETQYF
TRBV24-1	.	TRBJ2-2	CATSEGTANTGELFF
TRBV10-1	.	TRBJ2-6	CASSESTRASGANVLTF
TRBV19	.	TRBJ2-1	CASRGTGRINEQFF
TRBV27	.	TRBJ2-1	CASGRDRGYAQFF
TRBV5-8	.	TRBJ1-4	CASSFTVAATNEKLFF
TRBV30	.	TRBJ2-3	CARSLSTDTQYF
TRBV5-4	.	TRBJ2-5	CASSSGTIETQYF
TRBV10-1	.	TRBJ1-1	CASSESGGTEAFF
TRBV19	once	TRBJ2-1	CASTLPDKPEYNEQFF
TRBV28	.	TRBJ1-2	CASSFRGSYGYTF
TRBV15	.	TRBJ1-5	CATSRVRDRGSNQPQHF
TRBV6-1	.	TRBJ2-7	CASSEYSGTPYEQYF
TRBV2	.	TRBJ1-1	CASSGKAADTTGVEAFF
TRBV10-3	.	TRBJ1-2	CAIRLTGQSYGYTF
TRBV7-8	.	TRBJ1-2	CASSLTAVTSGVGYTF
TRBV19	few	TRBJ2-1	CASALRGQSYNEQFF